These T cell receptor beta chains were read from a single sample in a study of blood T cell repertoires in COVID-19. Using immunoSEQ multiplex PCR, the repertoire was profiled, and TCRdb retains in-frame clones only, with some absent. The data show approximately 190,000 clones, roughly 80% seen once. The sequencing sample was made of peripheral blood. Source of these receptors: a man aged 60 to 69 with active or convalescent COVID-19. Each CDR3 is given with its conserved first and last residue. Each record gives: D gene, J gene, V gene, clone size, CDR3 protein, CDR3 DNA. D genes are given only for firm matches. Size tells how often a clone was seen (once, few, many) or the class of an expanded clone, and some rows leave it out.

d_gene: TRBD1
j_gene: TRBJ1-2
v_gene: TRBV5-6
abundance: NA
CDR3aa: CASSGGQGAHYGYTF
CDR3nt: TGTGCCAGCAGCGGAGGACAGGGGGCGCATTATGGCTACACCTTC

d_gene: TRBD2
j_gene: TRBJ2-1
v_gene: TRBV10-3
abundance: NA
CDR3aa: CAITTSGAAGQFF
CDR3nt: TGTGCCATCACGACTAGCGGAGCTGCGGGGCAGTTCTTC

d_gene: TRBD1
j_gene: TRBJ2-1
v_gene: TRBV23-1
abundance: NA
CDR3aa: CASSPDRVYNEQFF
CDR3nt: TGCGCCAGCAGTCCAGACAGGGTTTACAATGAGCAGTTCTTC

d_gene: TRBD1
j_gene: TRBJ2-7
v_gene: TRBV19
abundance: NA
CDR3aa: CATVAPGQGQYEQYF
CDR3nt: TGTGCCACCGTCGCCCCGGGACAGGGTCAGTACGAGCAGTACTTC

d_gene: TRBD2
j_gene: TRBJ2-5
v_gene: TRBV29-1
abundance: NA
CDR3aa: CSVKREGPWETQYF
CDR3nt: TGCAGCGTTAAGCGGGAGGGCCCTTGGGAGACCCAGTACTTC

d_gene: NA
j_gene: TRBJ2-1
v_gene: TRBV15
abundance: NA
CDR3aa: CATIGGYNEQFF
CDR3nt: TGTGCCACAATCGGGGGTTACAATGAGCAGTTCTTC

d_gene: NA
j_gene: TRBJ1-1
v_gene: TRBV5-4
abundance: NA
CDR3aa: CASSGKAGNTEAFF
CDR3nt: TGTGCCAGCAGCGGCAAGGCAGGTAACACTGAAGCTTTCTTT

d_gene: NA
j_gene: TRBJ1-2
v_gene: TRBV5-1
abundance: many
CDR3aa: CASSTGSGNQHGYTF
CDR3nt: TGCGCCAGCAGCACAGGGTCGGGGAATCAACATGGCTACACCTTC

d_gene: NA
j_gene: TRBJ2-5
v_gene: TRBV19
abundance: NA
CDR3aa: CASSISVRETQYF
CDR3nt: NA

d_gene: TRBD1
j_gene: TRBJ1-1
v_gene: TRBV5-8
abundance: NA
CDR3aa: CASSLRQGATEAFF
CDR3nt: TGTGCCAGCAGCTTGAGACAGGGGGCGACTGAAGCTTTCTTT

d_gene: NA
j_gene: TRBJ1-1
v_gene: TRBV6-5
abundance: NA
CDR3aa: CASSYNRMNTEAFF
CDR3nt: TGTGCCAGCAGTTACAACAGGATGAACACTGAAGCTTTCTTT

d_gene: TRBD2
j_gene: TRBJ2-2
v_gene: TRBV9
abundance: NA
CDR3aa: CASSVGPPYSGRSAGELFF
CDR3nt: TGTGCCAGCAGCGTAGGGCCCCCCTACAGCGGGAGGAGTGCCGGGGAGCTGTTTTTT

d_gene: TRBD2
j_gene: TRBJ2-5
v_gene: TRBV6-1
abundance: NA
CDR3aa: CASSEMALARQETQYF
CDR3nt: TGTGCCAGCAGTGAAATGGCACTAGCGAGACAAGAGACCCAGTACTTC

d_gene: NA
j_gene: TRBJ2-5
v_gene: TRBV7-3
abundance: NA
CDR3aa: CASSETVQETQYF
CDR3nt: TGTGCCAGCAGCGAGACAGTCCAAGAGACCCAGTACTTC